This T cell receptor beta chain is drawn from a study of cytomegalovirus exposure and HLA in healthy donors. The overall study: Genetic ancestry analysis placed approximately 79% of the 398 donors that were genotyped in the Caucasian-associated cluster.

As concerns this clone: What it binds is not known.

This PCR relied on a set of 60 Vbeta primers and 13 Jbeta primers. Only in-frame clones appear in the TCRdb table, and some are missing; sequencing was by immunoSEQ multiplex PCR. The sample shows about 34,000 clones, about 83% of them seen only once. With 8 bases removed from V and 0 bases from J, the gap between germline ends came to 7 bases. Germline CDR1 reads WSHSY; CDR2 reads SAAADI. The CDR3 is made up of 12 amino acids. Study conclusions and caveats: It emerged from a later analysis that several of the most significant clusters appeared to be linked to common viral pathogens.

The sample taken for sequencing was PBMCs. The source is a boy aged 5-17 years in good health and CMV-seronegative. The chain links TRBV10-2 to TRBJ1-1; no clear D. CDR3 sequence: CASGGMNTEAFF. CDR3 sequence (DNA): TGCGCCAGCGGCGGAATGAACACTGAAGCTTTCTTT.